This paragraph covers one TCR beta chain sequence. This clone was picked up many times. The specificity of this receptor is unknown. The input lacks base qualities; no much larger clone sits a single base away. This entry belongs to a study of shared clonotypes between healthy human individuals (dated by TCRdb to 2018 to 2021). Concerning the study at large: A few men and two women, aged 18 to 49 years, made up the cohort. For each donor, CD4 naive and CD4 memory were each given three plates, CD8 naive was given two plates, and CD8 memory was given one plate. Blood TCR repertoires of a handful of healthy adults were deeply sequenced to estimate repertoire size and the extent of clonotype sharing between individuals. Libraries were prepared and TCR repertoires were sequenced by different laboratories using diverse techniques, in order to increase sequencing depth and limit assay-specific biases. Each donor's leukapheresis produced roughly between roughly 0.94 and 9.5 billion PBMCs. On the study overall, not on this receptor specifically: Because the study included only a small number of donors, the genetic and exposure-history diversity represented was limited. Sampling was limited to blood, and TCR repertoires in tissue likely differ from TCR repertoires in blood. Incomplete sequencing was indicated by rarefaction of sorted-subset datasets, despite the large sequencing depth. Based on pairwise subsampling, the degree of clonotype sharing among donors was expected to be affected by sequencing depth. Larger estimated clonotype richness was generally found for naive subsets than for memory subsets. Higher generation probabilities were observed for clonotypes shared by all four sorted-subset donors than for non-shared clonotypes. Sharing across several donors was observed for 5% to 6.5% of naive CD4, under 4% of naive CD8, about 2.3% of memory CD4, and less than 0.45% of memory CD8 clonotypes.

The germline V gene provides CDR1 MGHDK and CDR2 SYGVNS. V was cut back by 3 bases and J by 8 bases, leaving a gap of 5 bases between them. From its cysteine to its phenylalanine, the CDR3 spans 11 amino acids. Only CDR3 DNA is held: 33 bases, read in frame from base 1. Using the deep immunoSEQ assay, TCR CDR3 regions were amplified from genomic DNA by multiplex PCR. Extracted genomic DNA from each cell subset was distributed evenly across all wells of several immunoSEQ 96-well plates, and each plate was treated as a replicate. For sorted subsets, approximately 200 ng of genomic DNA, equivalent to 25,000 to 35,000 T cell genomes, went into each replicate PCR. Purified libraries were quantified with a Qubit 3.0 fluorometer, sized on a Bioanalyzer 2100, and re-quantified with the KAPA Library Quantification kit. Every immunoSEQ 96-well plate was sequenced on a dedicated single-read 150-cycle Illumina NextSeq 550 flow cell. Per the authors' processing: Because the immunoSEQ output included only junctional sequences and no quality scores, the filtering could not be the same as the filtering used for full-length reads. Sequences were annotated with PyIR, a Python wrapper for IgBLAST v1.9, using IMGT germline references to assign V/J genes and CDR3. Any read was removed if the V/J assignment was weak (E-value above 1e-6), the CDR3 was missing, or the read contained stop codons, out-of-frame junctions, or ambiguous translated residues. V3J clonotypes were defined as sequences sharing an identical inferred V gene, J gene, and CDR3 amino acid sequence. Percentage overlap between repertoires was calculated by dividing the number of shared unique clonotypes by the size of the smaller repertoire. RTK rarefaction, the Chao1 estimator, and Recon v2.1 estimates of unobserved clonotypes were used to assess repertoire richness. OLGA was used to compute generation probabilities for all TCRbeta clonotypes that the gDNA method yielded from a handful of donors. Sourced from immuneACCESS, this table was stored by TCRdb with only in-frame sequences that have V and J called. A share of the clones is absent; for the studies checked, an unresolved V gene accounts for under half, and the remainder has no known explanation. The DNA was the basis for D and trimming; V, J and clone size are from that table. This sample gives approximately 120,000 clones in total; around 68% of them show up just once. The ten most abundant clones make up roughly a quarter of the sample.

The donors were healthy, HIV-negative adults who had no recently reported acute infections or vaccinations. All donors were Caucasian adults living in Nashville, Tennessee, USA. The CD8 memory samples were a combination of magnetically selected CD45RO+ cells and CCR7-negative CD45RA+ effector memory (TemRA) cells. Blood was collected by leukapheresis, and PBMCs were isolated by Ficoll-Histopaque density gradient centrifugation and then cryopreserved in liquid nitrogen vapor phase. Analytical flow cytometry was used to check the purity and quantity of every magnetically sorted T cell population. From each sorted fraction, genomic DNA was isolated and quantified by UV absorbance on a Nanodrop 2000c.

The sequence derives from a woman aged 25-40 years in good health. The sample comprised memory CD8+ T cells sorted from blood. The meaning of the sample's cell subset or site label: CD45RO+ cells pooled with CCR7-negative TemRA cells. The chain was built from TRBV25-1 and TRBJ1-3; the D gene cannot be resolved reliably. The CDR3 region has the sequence CASSDSYTIYF. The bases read TGTGCCAGCAGTGACTCGTACACCATATATTTT.